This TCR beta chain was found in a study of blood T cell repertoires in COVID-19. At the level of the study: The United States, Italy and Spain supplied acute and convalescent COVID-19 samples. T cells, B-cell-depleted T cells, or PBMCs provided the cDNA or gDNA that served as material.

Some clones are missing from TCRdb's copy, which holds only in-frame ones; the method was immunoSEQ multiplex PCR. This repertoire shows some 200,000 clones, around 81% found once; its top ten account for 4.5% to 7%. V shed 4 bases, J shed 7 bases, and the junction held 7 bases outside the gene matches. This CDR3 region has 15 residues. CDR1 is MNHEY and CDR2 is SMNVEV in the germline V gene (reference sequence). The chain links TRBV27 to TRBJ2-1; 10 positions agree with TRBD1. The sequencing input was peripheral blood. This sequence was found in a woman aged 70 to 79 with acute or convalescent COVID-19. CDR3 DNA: TGTGCCAGCAGTTGGGACAGGGGAAGTGGTAATGAGCAGTTCTTC. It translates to CASSWDRGSGNEQFF.